These 19 T cell receptor beta chains were sequenced from one sample in a study of blood T cell repertoires in COVID-19 (dated by TCRdb to 2019 to 2021). The library was built by means of the immunoSEQ multiplex PCR assay. TCRdb holds this immuneACCESS table with in-frame rearrangements only. Some clones are missing; in checked studies, unresolved V genes explain under half, and the rest has no known cause. The sample data list hundreds of thousands of clones, and 85% of these were observed just once. Together, the top ten hold 2% to 3% of the sample. Sample: PBMCs or T cells enriched from blood (not recorded which). The receptors were gathered from a woman in her fifties or sixties who had recovered from COVID-19.

V is TRBV7-2 and J is TRBJ1-1, with D possibly being TRBD1 (5 bases). V gave up 5 bases and J gave up 1 base, with 14 bases separating them. Germline values: CDR1 SGHTA, CDR2 FQGNSA. The CDR3 extends over 15 amino acids. The CDR3 bases are TGTGCCAGCAGCCCGGCGGGACCGACGAACACTGAAGCTTTCTTT. Its translation is CASSPAGPTNTEAFF.

This sequence joins TRBV7-6 and TRBJ1-1, with D possibly matching TRBD1 (6 bases). V dropped 1 base and J dropped 0 bases, with 12 bases sitting between them. The germline CDR1 and CDR2 sequences are SGHVS and FNYEAQ. This CDR3 has 16 residues. CDR3 protein: CASSLVTGRLNTEAFF. In nucleotides, the CDR3 is TGTGCCAGCAGCTTAGTCACAGGGCGTTTGAACACTGAAGCTTTCTTT.

This clone was detected only a few times. The rearrangement links TRBV4-1 to TRBJ2-1; 9 bases match TRBD2. The CDR3 has 16 amino acids. The germline V gene has CDR1 MGHRA and CDR2 YSYEKL. V lost 4 bases to trimming and J lost 9 bases; unmatched junction nucleotides: 13. CDR3 DNA: TGCGCCAGCAGCCCTCTGGGCGGGAGGGCCTCGGGTGAGCAGTTCTTC. It yields the protein CASSPLGGRASGEQFF.

The chain recombines TRBV5-4 with TRBJ2-1; 7 nucleotides align to TRBD1. CDR3 size: 15 residues. The V gene's germline CDR1 is SGHNT and CDR2 YYREEE (reference sequence). J lost 1 base, V lost 2 bases, and 3 bases had no gene match. The DNA of the CDR3 is TGTGCCAGCAGCTTCATGACAGGGTCCTACAATGAGCAGTTCTTC. Protein product: CASSFMTGSYNEQFF.

The chain carries TRBV6-5 and TRBJ2-7; 10 bases line up with TRBD1. The CDR3 covers 15 residues. The junction had 5 bases not matched to a gene; V was cut back by 5 bases and J by 1 base. Germline CDR1 is MNHEY and CDR2 is SVGAGI. Written as DNA, the CDR3 is TGTGCCAGCAGTCTACGGACAGGGGGTTCCTACGAGCAGTACTTC. It codes for CASSLRTGGSYEQYF.

The rearrangement joins TRBV7-9 to TRBJ1-4; the match to TRBD1 covers 8 bases. The germline V gene has CDR1 SEHNR and CDR2 FQNEAQ (reference sequence). The CDR3 has 15 residues. J gave up 8 bases and V 3 bases, and 8 bases lay outside the gene matches. This CDR3 is CASSFRTGPGEKLFF. The CDR3 DNA reads as TGTGCCAGCAGCTTCAGGACAGGGCCGGGGGAAAAACTGTTTTTT. The entire variable domain, with the rest obtained from reference TRBV7-9 and TRBJ1-4, is as follows: DTGVSQNPRHKITKRGQNVTFRCDPISEHNRLYWYRQTLGQGPEFLTYFQNEAQLEKSRLLSDRFSAERPKGSFSTLEIQRTEQGDSAMYLCASSFRTGPGEKLFFGSGTQLSVL.

The chain links TRBV5-5 to TRBJ1-2, with D unclear. The CDR3 is 13 amino acids. Trimming removed 1 base at V and 1 base at J, with 5 bases between. CDR1 and CDR2 (germline): SGHKS, YYEKEE (reference sequence). In DNA form, the CDR3 reads TGTGCCAGCAGCTTGAACATTAACTATGGCTACACCTTC. It yields the protein CASSLNINYGYTF.

This chain joins TRBV11-2 and TRBJ2-3; D uncertain. With 5 bases removed from V and 2 bases from J, the gap between germline ends came to 2 bases. The CDR3 has 11 amino acids. Germline loops: CDR1 SGHAT, CDR2 FQNNGV. The CDR3 DNA reads as TGTGCCAGCAGCCTCACAGATACGCAGTATTTT. It codes for CASSLTDTQYF.

The chain combines TRBV12-3 or TRBV12-4 with TRBJ1-2, with 7 positions matching TRBD1. The V and J ends lost 6 bases and 3 bases, in that order; junction bases with no gene match: 4. The length of the CDR3 is 13 residues. The CDR3 spells CASRRGQHYGYTF. DNA of the CDR3: TGTGCCAGCAGGCGGGGACAGCACTATGGCTACACCTTC.

The chain is built from TRBV30 and TRBJ1-3; 9 nucleotides line up with TRBD1. The ends lost 3 bases at V and 8 bases at J; junction bases unmatched: 8. The germline gives CDR1 GTSNPN, CDR2 SVGIG (reference sequence). The CDR3 is 14 residues long. DNA of the CDR3: TGTGCCTGGAGCATGGGACAGGGACTGGACACCATATATTTT. Residues: CAWSMGQGLDTIYF.

The CDR3 reads CASSLILGGDHTDTQYF. CDR3 coding DNA: TGTGCCAGCAGTTTAATTTTAGGGGGCGACCACACAGATACGCAGTATTTT. V gene TRBV27 combines with J gene TRBJ2-3, with TRBD1 matching over 7 bases. Germline V gene lookup returns CDR1 MNHEY and CDR2 SMNVEV (reference sequence). There are 17 residues in the CDR3. The V segment lost 2 bases and the J segment 2 bases; nucleotides outside the gene matches: 10.

This clone was counted once. The sample holds other DNA sequences that translate to the same CDR3. The V and J genes are TRBV3-1 (or the pseudogene TRBV3-2) and TRBJ1-2; 10 bases are shared with TRBD1. This CDR3 contains 13 residues. Germline CDR1 and CDR2: LGHDT and YNNKEL (reference sequence). V lost 4 bases and J lost 6; bases outside the gene matches: 2. CDR3 residues: CASSLGQGNGYTF. DNA for the CDR3: TGTGCCAGCAGCCTGGGACAGGGGAATGGCTACACCTTC.

As for this clone: This sample also contains other DNA sequences that code for the same CDR3. The chain links TRBV5-1 to TRBJ2-5, with D perhaps TRBD2 (6 bases). The CDR3 sequence is 14 residues long. Germline assignment: CDR1 SGHRS and CDR2 YFSETQ. Trimming removed 2 bases from V and 2 bases from J, with 10 bases in between. CDR3 nucleotides: TGCGCCAGCAGCTTCAGTGGGGGGCAAGAGACCCAGTACTTC. Protein: CASSFSGGQETQYF.

The chain links TRBV10-3 to TRBJ1-5; 7 bases match TRBD1. Germline values: CDR1 ENHRY, CDR2 SYGVKD. This CDR3 has 13 residues. Trimming cost V 10 bases and J 0 bases; bases outside gene matches: 3. As DNA, the CDR3 is TGTGCCACCAGGACAGGTAGCAATCAGCCCCAGCATTTT. Protein product: CATRTGSNQPQHF.

V and J are TRBV5-6 and TRBJ1-1; TRBD1 might be the D (6 bases). Looked up from germline, CDR1 is SGHDT and CDR2 is YYEEEE. The V gene lost 6 bases and the J gene lost 0 bases, with 9 bases spanning the gap. The length of the CDR3 is 13 residues. Here the CDR3 reads CASTSGVNTEAFF. CDR3 in DNA: TGTGCCAGCACATCAGGGGTGAACACTGAAGCTTTCTTT.

The chain has TRBV7-2 and TRBJ2-2; TRBD2 matches at 8 bases. J lost 1 base, V lost 5 bases, and 9 bases had no gene match. The CDR3 has 17 residues. Germline V CDR1 and CDR2: SGHTA, FQGNSA. CDR3 loop: CASSTPSGSRNTGELFF. The CDR3 DNA sequence: TGTGCCAGCAGCACTCCAAGCGGGAGTAGGAACACCGGGGAGCTGTTTTTT.

The rearrangement joins TRBV6-1 to TRBJ2-1, with 9 bases aligning to TRBD2. Trimming removed 4 bases from V and 0 bases from J; junction bases left unmatched: 7. CDR3 length: 17 residues. The germline V gene has CDR1 MNHNS and CDR2 SASEGT. As DNA, the CDR3 is TGTGCCAGCAGTGGGGTTAGCGGGGGTAGCTCCTACAATGAGCAGTTCTTC. Its protein product is CASSGVSGGSSYNEQFF.

The chain combines TRBV29-1 with TRBJ2-2, with D possibly TRBD1 on 5 matching bases. From germline, CDR1 is SQVTM and CDR2 ANQGSEA. V dropped 5 bases and J dropped 7 bases, with 14 bases sitting between them. The CDR3 consists of 13 residues. CDR3 DNA sequence: TGCAGCGTTCGCGGCAGGGCTGACGGGGAGCTGTTTTTT. It encodes CSVRGRADGELFF.

This clone occurred a few times. The chain couples TRBV6-4 to TRBJ2-1; TRBD1 might be the D (5 bases). The CDR3 is made up of 13 amino acids. CDR1 and CDR2 (germline): MRHNA, SNTAGT. Trimming cost V 3 bases and J 2 bases, with 5 bases left between them. The CDR3 protein is CASSEDTYNEQFF. CDR3 in DNA: TGTGCCAGCAGTGAGGACACCTACAATGAGCAGTTCTTC.